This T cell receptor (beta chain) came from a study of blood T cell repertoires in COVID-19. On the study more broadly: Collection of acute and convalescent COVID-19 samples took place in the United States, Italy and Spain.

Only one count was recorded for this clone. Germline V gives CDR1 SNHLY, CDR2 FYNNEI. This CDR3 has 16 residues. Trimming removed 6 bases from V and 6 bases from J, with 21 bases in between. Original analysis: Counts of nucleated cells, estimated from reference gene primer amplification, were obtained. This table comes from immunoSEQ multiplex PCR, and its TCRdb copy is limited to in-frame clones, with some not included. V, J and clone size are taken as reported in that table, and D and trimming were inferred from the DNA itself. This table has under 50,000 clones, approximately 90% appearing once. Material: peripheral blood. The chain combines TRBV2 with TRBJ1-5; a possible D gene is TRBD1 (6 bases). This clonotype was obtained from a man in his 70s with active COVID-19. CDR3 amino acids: CASRDSGGLTSQPQHF. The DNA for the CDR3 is TGTGCCAGCAGGGACTCTGGGGGCTTAACGAGTCAGCCCCAGCATTTT.